This T cell receptor beta chain is drawn from a study of CD4 T cells in relation to SARS-CoV-2 and coronaviruses. CD4+ T cells from unexposed donors were obtained before the COVID-19 pandemic (2011-2018). The cells were cultured for about ten days before CD4+ T cells were isolated. In this sample, this clone is medium-sized. The antigen is undetermined. The germline V gene has CDR1 KGHSH and CDR2 LQKENI. CDR3 length equals 16 residues. V gave up 0 bases and J gave up 1 base, with 12 bases separating them. Sequencing was performed with immunoSEQ multiplex PCR; in TCRdb, only in-frame clones are kept and a portion is missing. The sample consists of approximately 20,000 clones, roughly four fifths of them appearing once.

The receptor's source is a human donor in good health. The sequenced sample was CD4+ T cells from PBMCs, cultured in vitro. This chain links TRBV18 with TRBJ1-2, with D possibly being TRBD1 (6 bases). The CDR3 DNA follows: TGTGCCAGCTCACCACCCAACAGGGAATATAACTATGGCTACACCTTC. This sequence encodes CASSPPNREYNYGYTF. The entire variable domain, with the rest obtained from reference TRBV18 and TRBJ1-2, is as follows: NAGVMQNPRHLVRRRGQEARLRCSPMKGHSHVYWYRQLPEEGLKFMVYLQKENIIDESGMPKERFSAEFPKEGPSILRIQQVVRGDSAAYFCASSPPNREYNYGYTFGSGTRLTVV.